This TCR beta chain was profiled in a study of beta chain features in type 1 diabetes. Overall study results and limits: Shortening that was moderate but significant affected the TCRB CDR3s of Type 1 diabetes patients in all four CD4+ subsets.

Germline V gene lookup returns CDR1 SGHTA and CDR2 FQGTGA. The CDR3 extends over 15 amino acids. V lost 3 bases to trimming and J lost 4 bases, with 13 bases between them. This clone was found a few times. The antigen is not known. Expressed TCRB transcripts were sequenced because the entire RNA isolate underwent reverse transcription. Repertoires were generated with immunoSEQ multiplex PCR, while TCRdb's copy carries only in-frame clones and drops some. The sample has some 160,000 clones; 9% to 10% are singletons. Input material: central memory CD4+ T cells from blood. This clonotype originated in a woman aged 25 to 39 with type 1 diabetes. V usage is TRBV7-3 and J usage is TRBJ2-1; D may be TRBD2 (6 bases). The CDR3 coding sequence is TGTGCCAGCAGCTTTCACCGGGACTCTTACAATGAGCAGTTCTTC. The encoded protein is CASSFHRDSYNEQFF.